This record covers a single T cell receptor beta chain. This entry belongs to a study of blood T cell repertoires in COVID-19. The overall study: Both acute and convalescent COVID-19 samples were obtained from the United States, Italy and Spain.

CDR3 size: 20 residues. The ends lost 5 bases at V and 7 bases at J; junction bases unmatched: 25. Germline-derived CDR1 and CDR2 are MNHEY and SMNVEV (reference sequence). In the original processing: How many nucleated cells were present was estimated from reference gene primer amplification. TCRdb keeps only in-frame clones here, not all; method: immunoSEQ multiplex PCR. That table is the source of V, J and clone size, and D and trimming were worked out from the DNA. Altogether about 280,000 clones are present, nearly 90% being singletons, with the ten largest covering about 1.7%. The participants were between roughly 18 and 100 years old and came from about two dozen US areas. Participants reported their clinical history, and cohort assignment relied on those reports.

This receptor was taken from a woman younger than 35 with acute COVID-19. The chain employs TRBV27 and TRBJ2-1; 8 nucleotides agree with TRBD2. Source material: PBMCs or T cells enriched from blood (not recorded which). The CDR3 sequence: CASSVMGLSGSSGRVNEQFF. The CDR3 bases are TGTGCCAGCAGTGTTATGGGCCTTAGCGGGTCCAGCGGGAGAGTGAATGAGCAGTTCTTC.